This T cell receptor (beta chain) was captured by sequencing in a study of shared clonotypes between healthy human individuals. The V end lost 1 base, the J end lost 1 base, and 4 bases lay between the germline ends. Germline CDR1 SEHNR, CDR2 FQNEAQ (reference sequence). The CDR3 has 13 residues. Only in-frame clones appear in the TCRdb table, and some are missing; sequencing was by immunoSEQ multiplex PCR. The sample contains 1,400,000 or so clones, roughly 98.5% of which appear only once. Broader study findings: All-four-donor shared clonotypes had higher generation probabilities than non-shared clonotypes did. The expectation was that sequencing depth would affect clonotype sharing among donors.

On this clone: Its antigen is undetermined. At the DNA level, this CDR3 is encoded by other sequences in the same sample as well.

This TCR was recovered from a man aged 30 to 39 in good health. The J gene is TRBJ2-5, the V gene TRBV7-9; D unclear. The sequencing input was naive CD4+ T cells sorted from blood. This sample's subset: CD45RA+ positively selected. The CDR3 region is CASSLVVQETQYF. The CDR3 DNA reads as TGTGCCAGCAGCTTAGTAGTCCAAGAGACCCAGTACTTC.